This T cell receptor (beta chain) was captured by sequencing in a study of blood T cells in healthy people across ages. No fewer than 5.5 micrograms of total RNA were isolated from every sample. In its sample, this clonotype was seen once. As yet, its antigen is unknown. The second PCR ran roughly 6 to 12 cycles with a sample-barcoded 5' primer and J-beta primers. With 12 random nucleotides, a template-switch adaptor tagged each individual cDNA molecule. TCRdb processed the 5' RACE reads anew with MiXCR; each CDR3 protein has one entry. The data hold about 670,000 distinct CDR3 sequences, with over 40% observed a single time. The V gene end was trimmed by 3 bases and the J gene end by 3 bases; junction bases not matched to a gene: 11. The CDR3 covers 16 residues. Germline V lookup: CDR1 DFQATT, CDR2 SNEGSKA (reference sequence). Overall study findings and caveats: The diversity estimates, figures obtained from one million T cells, were considered underestimates.

The V and J genes are TRBV20-1 and TRBJ1-1, with TRBD1 matching 9 bases. The TCR was taken from a man at least 80 years old in good health. Sequenced sample: blood. The CDR3 nucleotides are TGCAGTGCTAGCCCCGGGACAGGGATGTTGGACACTGAAGCTTTCTTT. Its translation is CSASPGTGMLDTEAFF.